Listed below are T cell receptor beta chains from one sample, sequenced in a study of shared clonotypes between healthy human individuals. Assay: immunoSEQ multiplex PCR; the TCRdb copy retains only in-frame clones and omits some. Among approximately 1.5 million clones listed, around 98% were seen once. Sequenced: naive CD4+ T cells sorted from blood. Receptors were obtained from a man younger than 45 in good health. CDR3s include the opening cysteine and the closing phenylalanine or tryptophan. Fields, in order: V gene, D gene, CDR3 protein. A D gene is named only where the DNA matches it firmly.

v_call: TRBV5-1; d_call: -; cdr3_aa: CASSGGWTDTQYF
v_call: TRBV15; d_call: TRBD2; cdr3_aa: CATSSDVGGTEQYF
v_call: TRBV4-1; d_call: TRBD1; cdr3_aa: CASSHQTGGYGYTF
v_call: TRBV30; d_call: -; cdr3_aa: CAWTWSGANVLTF
v_call: TRBV5-1; d_call: -; cdr3_aa: CASSLKVSGELFF
v_call: TRBV6-1; d_call: -; cdr3_aa: CASSGGTYNEQFF
v_call: TRBV7-9; d_call: TRBD1; cdr3_aa: CASSLVQGANNEQFF
v_call: TRBV5-4; d_call: TRBD1; cdr3_aa: CASSLTGDETQYF
v_call: TRBV29-1; d_call: -; cdr3_aa: CSVVGEVGELFF
v_call: TRBV7-3; d_call: -; cdr3_aa: CASSLSEGSGTDTQYF
v_call: TRBV2; d_call: -; cdr3_aa: CASSQGPSTEAFF
v_call: TRBV2; d_call: TRBD2; cdr3_aa: CASSVASGAYEQYF
v_call: TRBV2; d_call: -; cdr3_aa: CASSESRGYGYTF